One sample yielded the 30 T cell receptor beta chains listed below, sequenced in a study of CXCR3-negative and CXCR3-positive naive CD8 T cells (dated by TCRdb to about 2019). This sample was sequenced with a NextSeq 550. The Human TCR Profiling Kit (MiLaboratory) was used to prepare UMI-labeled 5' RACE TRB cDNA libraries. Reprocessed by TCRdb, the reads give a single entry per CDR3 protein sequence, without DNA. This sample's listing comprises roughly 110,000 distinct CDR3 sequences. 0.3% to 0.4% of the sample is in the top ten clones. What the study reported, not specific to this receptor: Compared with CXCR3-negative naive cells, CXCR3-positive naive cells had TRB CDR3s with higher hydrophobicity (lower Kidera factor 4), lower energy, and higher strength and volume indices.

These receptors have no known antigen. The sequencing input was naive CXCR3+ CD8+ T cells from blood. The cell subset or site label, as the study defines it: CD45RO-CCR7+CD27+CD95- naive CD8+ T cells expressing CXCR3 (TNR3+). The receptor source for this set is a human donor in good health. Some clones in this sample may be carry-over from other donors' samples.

CDR3 amino acids: CASSLTDIYEQYF. This chain links TRBV28 with TRBJ2-7. This CDR3 contains 13 residues. The germline CDR1 and CDR2 sequences are MDHEN and SYDVKM.

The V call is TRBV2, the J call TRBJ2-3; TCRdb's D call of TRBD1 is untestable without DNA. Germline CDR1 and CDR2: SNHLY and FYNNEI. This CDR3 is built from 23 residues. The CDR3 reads CANSFSVEGRGVGGSLSTDTQYF.

CDR3 sequence reads: CAISGDGYEQYF. This chain connects TRBV10-3 to TRBJ2-7. This CDR3 comprises 12 residues. Per germline, CDR1 ENHRY and CDR2 SYGVKD.

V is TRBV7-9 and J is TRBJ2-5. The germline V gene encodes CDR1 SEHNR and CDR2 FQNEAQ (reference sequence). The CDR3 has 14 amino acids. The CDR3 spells CASSLGGTKETQYF.

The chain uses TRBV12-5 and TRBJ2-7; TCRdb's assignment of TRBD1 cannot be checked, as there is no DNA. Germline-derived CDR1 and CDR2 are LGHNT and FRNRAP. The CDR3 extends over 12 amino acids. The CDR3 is CASGQGIYEQYF.

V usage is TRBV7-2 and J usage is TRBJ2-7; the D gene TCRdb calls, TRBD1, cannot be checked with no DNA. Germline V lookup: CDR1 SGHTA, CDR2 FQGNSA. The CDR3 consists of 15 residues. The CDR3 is CASSAHRGLSYEQYF.

CDR3: CASSNRAESSYEQYF. The V and J genes are TRBV7-9 and TRBJ2-7; TCRdb designates TRBD1, a call that cannot be tested without DNA. This CDR3 has 15 residues. CDR1 is SEHNR, CDR2 FQNEAQ, per germline (reference sequence).

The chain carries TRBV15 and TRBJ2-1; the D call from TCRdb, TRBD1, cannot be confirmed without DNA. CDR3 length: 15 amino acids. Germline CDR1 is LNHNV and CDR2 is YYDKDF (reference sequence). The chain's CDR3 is CATSSSGGIYNEQFF.

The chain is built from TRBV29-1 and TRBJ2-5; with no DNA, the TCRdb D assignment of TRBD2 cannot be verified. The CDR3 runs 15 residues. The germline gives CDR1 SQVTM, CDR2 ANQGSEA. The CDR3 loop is CSVGTSGGEGETQYF.

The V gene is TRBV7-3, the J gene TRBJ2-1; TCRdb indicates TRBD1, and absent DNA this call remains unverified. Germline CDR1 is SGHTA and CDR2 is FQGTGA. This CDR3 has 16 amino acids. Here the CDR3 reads CASSSLSGVGYNEQFF.

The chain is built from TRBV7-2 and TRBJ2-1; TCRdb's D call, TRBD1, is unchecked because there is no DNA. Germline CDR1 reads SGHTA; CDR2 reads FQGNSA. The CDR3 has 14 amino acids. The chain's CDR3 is CASSFGVGPIEQFF.

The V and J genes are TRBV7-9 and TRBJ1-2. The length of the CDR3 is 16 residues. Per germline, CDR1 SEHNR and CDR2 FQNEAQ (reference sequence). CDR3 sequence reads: CASSSLVQGENYGYTF.

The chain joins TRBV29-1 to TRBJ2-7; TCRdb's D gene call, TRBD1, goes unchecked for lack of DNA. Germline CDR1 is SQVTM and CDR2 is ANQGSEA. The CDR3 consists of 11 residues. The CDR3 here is CSVGVGNEQYF.

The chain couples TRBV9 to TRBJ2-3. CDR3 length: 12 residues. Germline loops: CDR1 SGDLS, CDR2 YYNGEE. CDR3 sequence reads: CASSGSSVAQYF.

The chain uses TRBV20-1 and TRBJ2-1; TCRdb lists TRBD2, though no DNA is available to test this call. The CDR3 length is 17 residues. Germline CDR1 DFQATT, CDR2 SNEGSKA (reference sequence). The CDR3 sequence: CSAHDPLAGGVKAEQFF.

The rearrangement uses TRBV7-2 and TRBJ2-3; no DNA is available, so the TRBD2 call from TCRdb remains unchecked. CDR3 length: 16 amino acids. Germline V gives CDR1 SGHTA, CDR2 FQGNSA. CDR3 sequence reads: CASSPLTSGSTDTQYF.

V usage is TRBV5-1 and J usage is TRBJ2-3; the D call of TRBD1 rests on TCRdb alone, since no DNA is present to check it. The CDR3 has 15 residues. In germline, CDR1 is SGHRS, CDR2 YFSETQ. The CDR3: CASSFGRGVADTQYF.

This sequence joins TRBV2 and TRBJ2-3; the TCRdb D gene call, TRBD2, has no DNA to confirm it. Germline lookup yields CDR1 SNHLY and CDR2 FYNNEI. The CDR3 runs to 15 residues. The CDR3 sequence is CASSDGVGGTDTQYF.

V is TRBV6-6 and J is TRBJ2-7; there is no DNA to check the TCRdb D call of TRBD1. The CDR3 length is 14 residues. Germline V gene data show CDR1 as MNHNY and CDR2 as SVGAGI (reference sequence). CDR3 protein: CASSSVFLGDEQYF.

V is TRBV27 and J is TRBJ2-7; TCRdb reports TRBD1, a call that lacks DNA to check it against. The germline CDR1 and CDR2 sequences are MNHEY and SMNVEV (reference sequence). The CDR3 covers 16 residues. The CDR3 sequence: CASAPWEAGWGDEQYF.

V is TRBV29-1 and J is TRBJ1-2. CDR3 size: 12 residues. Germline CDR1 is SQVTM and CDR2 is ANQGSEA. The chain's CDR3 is CSVLSGNYGYTF.

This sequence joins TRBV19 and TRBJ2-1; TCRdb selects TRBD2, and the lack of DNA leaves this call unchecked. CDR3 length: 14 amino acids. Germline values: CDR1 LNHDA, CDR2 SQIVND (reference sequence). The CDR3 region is CASSIAERYNEQFF.

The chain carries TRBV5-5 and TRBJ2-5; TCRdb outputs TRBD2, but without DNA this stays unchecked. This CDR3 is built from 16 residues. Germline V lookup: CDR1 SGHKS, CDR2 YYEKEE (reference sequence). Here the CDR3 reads CASSLGLAGGRETQYF.

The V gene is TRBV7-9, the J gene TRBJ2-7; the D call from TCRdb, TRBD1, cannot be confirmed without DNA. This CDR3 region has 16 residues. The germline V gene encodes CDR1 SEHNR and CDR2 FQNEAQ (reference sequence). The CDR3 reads CASSLWGQGIGYEQYF.

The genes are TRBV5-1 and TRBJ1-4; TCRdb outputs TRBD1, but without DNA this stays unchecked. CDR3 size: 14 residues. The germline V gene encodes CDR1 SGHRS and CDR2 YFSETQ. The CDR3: CASSSGLGDEKLFF.

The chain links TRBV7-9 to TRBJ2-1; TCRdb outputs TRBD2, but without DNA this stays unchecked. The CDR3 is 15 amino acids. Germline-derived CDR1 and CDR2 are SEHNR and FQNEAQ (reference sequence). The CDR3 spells CASSLGMGEYNEQFF.

The CDR3: CSATLATGELFF. The chain uses TRBV29-1 and TRBJ2-2; the D gene TCRdb calls, TRBD2, cannot be checked with no DNA. CDR1 is SQVTM and CDR2 is ANQGSEA in the germline V gene. The CDR3 loop spans 12 amino acids.

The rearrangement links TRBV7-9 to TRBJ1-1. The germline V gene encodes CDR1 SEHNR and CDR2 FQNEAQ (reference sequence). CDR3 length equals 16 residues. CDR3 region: CASSPIAAGKNTEAFF.

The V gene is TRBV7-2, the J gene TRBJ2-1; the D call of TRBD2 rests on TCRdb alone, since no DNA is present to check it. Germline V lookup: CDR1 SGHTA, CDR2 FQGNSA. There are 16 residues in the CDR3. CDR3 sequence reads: CASSSTGTSSKNEQFF.

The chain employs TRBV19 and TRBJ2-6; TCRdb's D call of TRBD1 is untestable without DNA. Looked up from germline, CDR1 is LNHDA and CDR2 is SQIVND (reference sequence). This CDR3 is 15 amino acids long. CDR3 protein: CASSIAGTGANVLTF.